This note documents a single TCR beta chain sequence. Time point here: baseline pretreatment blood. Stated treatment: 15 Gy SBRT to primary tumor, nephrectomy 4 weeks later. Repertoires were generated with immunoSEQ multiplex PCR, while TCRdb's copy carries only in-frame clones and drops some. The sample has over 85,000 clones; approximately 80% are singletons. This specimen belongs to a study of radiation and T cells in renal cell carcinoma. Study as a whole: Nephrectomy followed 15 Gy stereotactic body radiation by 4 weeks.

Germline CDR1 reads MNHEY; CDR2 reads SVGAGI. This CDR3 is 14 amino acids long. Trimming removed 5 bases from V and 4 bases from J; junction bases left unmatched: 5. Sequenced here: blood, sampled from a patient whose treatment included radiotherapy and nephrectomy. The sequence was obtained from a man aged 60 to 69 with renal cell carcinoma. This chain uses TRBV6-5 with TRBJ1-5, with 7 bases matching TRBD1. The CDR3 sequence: CASSKGQHNQPQHF. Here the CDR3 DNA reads TGTGCCAGCAGTAAGGGACAGCATAATCAGCCCCAGCATTTT.